This is a list of T cell receptor beta chains from one sample in a study of blood T cells in healthy people across ages. TCRdb processed the 5' RACE reads anew with MiXCR; each CDR3 protein has one entry. The profile shows hundreds of thousands of distinct CDR3 sequences, approximately 40% of them singletons. The sequencing input was blood. Receptors originate from a man older than 75 in good health. Each CDR3 is given with its conserved first and last residue. The order of the fields is V gene, clone size, D gene, J gene, CDR3 protein, CDR3 DNA. A D gene is named only where the DNA matches it firmly. Some rows mark clone size as missing; the rest say once, few, many or name a class of expanded clone.

TRBV2,many,-,TRBJ2-5,CARGGSEETQYF,TGTGCCAGAGGGGGGTCAGAGGAGACCCAGTACTTC
TRBV4-3,-,-,TRBJ2-1,CASSRRVRYNEQFF,TGCGCCAGCAGCCGGAGAGTGCGGTACAATGAGCAGTTCTTC
TRBV6-5,few,TRBD1,TRBJ2-5,CASRPPAGGKTQYF,TGTGCCAGCAGGCCCCCAGCAGGGGGAAAGACCCAGTACTTC
TRBV9,-,-,TRBJ2-3,CASNRVHTDTQYF,TGTGCCAGCAACAGGGTACACACAGATACGCAGTATTTT
TRBV5-1,-,-,TRBJ1-1,CASRGGGGRTEAFF,TGCGCCAGCAGGGGAGGGGGAGGACGGACTGAAGCTTTCTTT
TRBV2,few,-,TRBJ1-1,CASSEERNTEAFF,TGTGCCAGCAGTGAAGAGCGGAACACTGAAGCTTTCTTT
TRBV5-1,-,TRBD1,TRBJ2-2,CASSRDRDTGELFF,TGCGCCAGCAGCCGGGACAGGGACACCGGGGAGCTGTTTTTT
TRBV7-9,-,TRBD2,TRBJ2-1,CANRGLAGGRHNEQFF,TGTGCCAACCGGGGACTAGCGGGGGGGCGCCACAATGAGCAGTTCTTC
TRBV5-1,few,TRBD2,TRBJ2-1,CASSLEGREGSKFF,TGCGCCAGCAGCTTGGAGGGGAGGGAGGGCTCAAAGTTCTTC
TRBV20-1,-,-,TRBJ1-5,CSARGGNPSNQPQHF,TGCAGTGCTAGAGGGGGAAACCCAAGCAATCAGCCCCAGCATTTT
TRBV6-6,-,TRBD2,TRBJ2-3,CASKLAGGKDTQYF,TGTGCCAGCAAGCTAGCGGGGGGAAAAGATACGCAGTATTTT
TRBV7-8,-,-,TRBJ2-1,CASSLAKQGVGYNEQFF,TGTGCCAGCAGCTTAGCGAAGCAGGGAGTGGGGTACAATGAGCAGTTCTTC
TRBV20-1,-,-,TRBJ1-1,CSARRQAGTEAFF,TGCAGTGCCAGACGACAGGCGGGTACTGAAGCTTTCTTT
TRBV28,-,TRBD2,TRBJ2-2,CASLAGGQTGELFF,TGTGCCAGCCTAGCGGGAGGACAAACCGGGGAGCTGTTTTTT
TRBV4-2,once,-,TRBJ1-6,CASSQDRGKPLHF,TGTGCCAGCAGCCAAGATCGAGGCAAACCCCTCCACTTT
TRBV7-9,few,-,TRBJ2-3,CASSKSIGGGSTDTQYF,TGTGCCAGCAGCAAGTCAATAGGAGGGGGCAGCACAGATACGCAGTATTTT
TRBV25-1,once,-,TRBJ2-1,CAGSGSASSYNEQFF,TGTGCCGGCAGTGGAAGCGCCAGCTCCTACAATGAGCAGTTCTTC
TRBV7-6,many,-,TRBJ2-7,CASSPRGSSYEQYF,TGTGCCAGCAGTCCCCGGGGAAGCTCCTACGAGCAGTACTTC
TRBV25-1,-,-,TRBJ1-4,CASSEPGGWQGREKLFF,TGTGCCAGCAGTGAACCCGGGGGGTGGCAGGGACGAGAAAAACTGTTTTTT
TRBV20-1,-,TRBD2,TRBJ2-3,CSAPVGTNTDTQYF,TGCAGTGCCCCCGTCGGGACTAACACAGATACGCAGTATTTT
TRBV4-1,-,-,TRBJ2-4,CASSHEHSGHLAKNIQYF,TGCGCCAGCAGCCACGAACACTCGGGACATCTAGCCAAAAACATTCAGTACTTC
TRBV5-1,few,TRBD1,TRBJ2-3,CASAPGDRFSDTQYF,TGCGCCAGCGCCCCGGGGGACAGGTTCTCAGATACGCAGTATTTT
TRBV11-2,-,-,TRBJ2-7,CASSLVQENYEQYF,TGTGCCAGCAGCTTAGTACAGGAGAACTACGAGCAGTACTTC
TRBV7-9,few,-,TRBJ2-5,CASSPHRGDQETQYF,TGTGCCAGCAGCCCCCATCGAGGGGACCAAGAGACCCAGTACTTC
TRBV7-9,-,TRBD1,TRBJ2-3,CASSSQTRDRATDTQYF,TGTGCCAGCAGCTCCCAGACCCGGGACAGGGCCACAGATACGCAGTATTTT
TRBV5-8,few,-,TRBJ1-2,CASSLGIENYGYTF,TGTGCCAGCAGCTTAGGGATCGAAAACTATGGCTACACCTTC
TRBV4-3,-,TRBD1,TRBJ2-1,CASSPGQGTFAYNEQFF,TGCGCCAGCAGCCCTGGACAGGGAACGTTCGCCTACAATGAGCAGTTCTTC
TRBV5-1,-,-,TRBJ2-4,CASSSGTTTLQYF,TGCGCCAGCAGCTCGGGTACCACGACTCTTCAGTACTTC
TRBV20-1,many,TRBD1,TRBJ1-5,CSARVAGQNQPQHF,TGCAGTGCTAGAGTGGCGGGACAGAATCAGCCCCAGCATTTT
TRBV10-2,-,-,TRBJ2-4,CASSESTRAGDIQYF,TGCGCCAGCAGTGAGTCGACTCGAGCAGGGGACATTCAGTACTTC
TRBV7-9,-,TRBD2,TRBJ2-1,CASSWSISGSSYNEQFF,TGTGCCAGCAGCTGGTCCATCAGCGGGAGCTCCTACAATGAGCAGTTCTTC
TRBV4-2,-,-,TRBJ1-6,CASSQDMGGALHF,TGTGCCAGCAGCCAAGATATGGGAGGGGCCCTCCACTTT
TRBV12-5,-,TRBD1,TRBJ2-1,CASGLVGDRAYNEQFF,TGTGCTAGTGGTTTGGTAGGGGACAGGGCCTACAATGAGCAGTTCTTC
TRBV27,-,TRBD2,TRBJ2-7,CASSFGLAGGPYEQYF,TGTGCCAGCAGTTTTGGGCTAGCGGGAGGGCCTTACGAGCAGTACTTC
TRBV16,many,TRBD1,TRBJ1-6,CASSHRQGKSPLHF,TGTGCCAGCAGTCACCGACAGGGAAAATCACCCCTCCACTTT
TRBV2,-,TRBD1,TRBJ1-5,CASSAQTGWGNGQPQHF,TGTGCCAGCAGTGCCCAGACAGGGTGGGGTAATGGACAGCCCCAGCATTTT
TRBV10-1,-,TRBD2,TRBJ2-3,CASSPSGTISTDTQYF,TGCGCCAGCAGCCCGAGTGGGACTATTAGCACAGATACGCAGTATTTT
TRBV29-1,many,TRBD1,TRBJ2-7,CSVAGDSERAYEQYF,TGCAGCGTCGCCGGGGACAGCGAGAGAGCCTACGAGCAGTACTTC
TRBV20-1,-,TRBD1,TRBJ2-7,CSVPDRGITYEQYF,TGCAGTGTTCCCGACAGGGGTATAACCTACGAGCAGTACTTC
TRBV20-1,-,TRBD2,TRBJ2-5,CSATRLAGEQETQYF,TGCAGTGCTACAAGACTAGCGGGGGAACAAGAGACCCAGTACTTC
TRBV10-3,few,TRBD1,TRBJ2-3,CAIKQGAEGSDTQYF,TGTGCCATCAAACAGGGGGCGGAAGGTTCAGATACGCAGTATTTT
TRBV25-1,-,TRBD2,TRBJ2-7,CASSEGGKPYEQYF,TGTGCCAGCAGTGAGGGAGGGAAACCCTACGAGCAGTACTTC
TRBV3-1,-,-,TRBJ1-1,CASSPRTEYTEAFF,TGTGCCAGCAGCCCACGCACAGAGTACACTGAAGCTTTCTTT
TRBV12-3/TRBV12-4,-,TRBD2,TRBJ2-2,CASSPLAGGATGELFF,TGTGCCAGCAGTCCCCTAGCGGGAGGGGCCACCGGGGAGCTGTTTTTT
TRBV18,-,TRBD2,TRBJ2-3,CASSPPGLAGGRRRTDTQYF,TGTGCCAGCTCACCACCGGGACTAGCGGGGGGCCGGCGACGCACAGATACGCAGTATTTT
TRBV15,-,-,TRBJ2-1,CATSRDGRGWETQFF,TGTGCCACCAGCAGAGATGGAAGGGGGTGGGAGACCCAGTTCTTC
TRBV9,many,-,TRBJ2-1,CASSSTRTNEQFF,TGTGCCAGCAGCTCTACAAGAACCAATGAGCAGTTCTTC
TRBV20-1,few,TRBD1,TRBJ1-6,CSARLPGQNNSPLHF,TGCAGTGCTAGACTTCCGGGACAGAATAATTCACCCCTCCACTTT
TRBV30,-,-,TRBJ2-6,CAWAPGANVLTF,TGTGCCTGGGCCCCTGGGGCCAACGTCCTGACTTTC
TRBV9,-,-,TRBJ2-1,CASSVDRGFSYNEQFF,TGTGCCAGCAGCGTAGATAGGGGCTTCTCCTACAATGAGCAGTTCTTC
TRBV9,-,-,TRBJ2-5,CASSVVGQVGETQYF,TGTGCCAGCAGCGTAGTCGGGCAGGTAGGAGAGACCCAGTACTTC
TRBV29-1,-,TRBD2,TRBJ2-1,CSVEAQRGGRGQFF,TGCAGCGTTGAGGCCCAGCGGGGGGGCCGGGGGCAGTTCTTC
TRBV11-1,-,-,TRBJ2-3,CASCRAGQRTDTQYF,TGTGCCAGCTGCCGAGCCGGACAGCGCACAGATACGCAGTATTTT
TRBV6-5,few,-,TRBJ2-6,CASSYARSGANVLTF,TGTGCCAGCAGTTACGCCCGCTCTGGGGCCAACGTCCTGACTTTC
TRBV4-1,few,-,TRBJ2-3,CASSQGGGDMQYF,TGCGCCAGCAGCCAAGGAGGGGGGGATATGCAGTATTTT
TRBV30,-,-,TRBJ2-1,CAAAGVGRNEQFF,TGTGCCGCAGCAGGAGTGGGAAGGAATGAGCAGTTCTTC
TRBV29-1,few,TRBD1,TRBJ1-2,CSVESPWDRGGANYGYTF,TGCAGCGTTGAAAGTCCGTGGGACAGGGGAGGTGCTAACTATGGCTACACCTTC
TRBV6-2/TRBV6-3,-,TRBD2,TRBJ2-5,CASRPISGGQQETQYF,TGTGCCAGCAGGCCGATTAGCGGGGGCCAACAAGAGACCCAGTACTTC
TRBV25-1,few,-,TRBJ2-5,CASWEGRGGGTQYF,TGTGCCAGCTGGGAAGGAAGAGGAGGGGGGACCCAGTACTTC